The entry that follows covers one T cell receptor (beta chain) sequence. Germline V CDR1 and CDR2: SGHRS, YFSETQ. V dropped 5 bases and J dropped 3; count of bases not matched to a gene: 4. The CDR3 consists of 14 residues. These data are taken from a study of blood T cell repertoires in COVID-19. Profiled with immunoSEQ multiplex PCR; TCRdb holds only in-frame clones, not every one. This table has hundreds of thousands of clones, 75% to 90% appearing once. The sequenced sample was peripheral blood. This sequence joins TRBV5-1 and TRBJ2-5; 10 positions match TRBD1. This TCR came from a woman in her twenties or thirties with acute or convalescent COVID-19. The CDR3 here is CASSFGTGEETQYF. For the CDR3, the DNA is TGCGCCAGCAGTTTCGGGACAGGGGAAGAGACCCAGTACTTC.